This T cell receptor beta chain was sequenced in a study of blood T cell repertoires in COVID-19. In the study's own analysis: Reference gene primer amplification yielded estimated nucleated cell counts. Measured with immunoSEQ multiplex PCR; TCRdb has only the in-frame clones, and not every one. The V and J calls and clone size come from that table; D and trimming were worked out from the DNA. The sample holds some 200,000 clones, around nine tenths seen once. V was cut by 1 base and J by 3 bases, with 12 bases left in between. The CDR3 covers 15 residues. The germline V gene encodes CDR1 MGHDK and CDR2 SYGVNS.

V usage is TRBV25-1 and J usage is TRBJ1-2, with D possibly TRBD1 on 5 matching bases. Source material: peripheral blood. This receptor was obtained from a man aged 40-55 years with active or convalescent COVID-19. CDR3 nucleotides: TGTGCCAGCAGTGAATCGGCGACAGCACACTATGGCTACACCTTC. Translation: CASSESATAHYGYTF.